Below, 21 T cell receptor beta chains from the same sample are listed, as sequenced in a study of metastatic and nonmetastatic thyroid tumors. TCRdb re-called clones from the PCR reads using MiXCR. The sample holds 70,000 or so clones, approximately 15% seen once. The entire patient cohort was treatment-naive prior to thyroid surgery. Sequenced sample: blood. The receptors originated from a male donor with papillary thyroid cancer or a benign thyroid nodule (not recorded which). Some clones in this sample may be carry-over from other donors' samples.

The V gene is TRBV11-2, the J gene TRBJ2-3; 10 nucleotides align to TRBD2. J was trimmed by 1 base and V by 10 bases; bases with no gene match: 17. The CDR3 totals 18 residues. Germline V gene data show CDR1 as SGHAT and CDR2 as FQNNGV. The CDR3 DNA reads TGTGCCATCATCTCCAGCCCGACTAGCGGGTGGGGCACAGATACGCAGTATTTT. Residues: CAIISSPTSGWGTDTQYF.

The table lists this clone with a few counts. The gene calls are TRBV5-1 and TRBJ2-3, with 10 bases matching TRBD2. The germline V gene has CDR1 SGHRS and CDR2 YFSETQ. V dropped 9 bases and J dropped 0; count of bases not matched to a gene: 13. CDR3 length: 17 residues. Written as DNA, the CDR3 is TGCGCCATCATCTTGGCCCCGACTAGCGGGAGCACAGATACGCAGTATTTT. Amino acid sequence: CAIILAPTSGSTDTQYF.

The V and J genes are TRBV11-2 and TRBJ2-1, with 13 nucleotides matching TRBD2. The V and J ends lost 5 bases and 7 bases, in that order; junction bases with no gene match: 5. The CDR3 runs 15 residues. In germline, CDR1 is SGHAT, CDR2 FQNNGV. DNA of the CDR3: TGTGCCAGCAGCAAACGGACTAGCGGGAGTAATGAGCAGTTCTTC. Its translation: CASSKRTSGSNEQFF.

This clone was seen ten or more times. The chain is built from TRBV25-1 and TRBJ2-7; possible D gene TRBD1, 7 bases. CDR1 and CDR2 from the germline V gene are MGHDK and SYGVNS. This CDR3 region has 14 residues. Trimming left V 5 bases short and J 4 bases short, with 15 bases between. The CDR3 region is CASSLGRGRYEQYF. CDR3 nucleotides: TGTGCCAGCAGTCTGGGCAGGGGGAGGTACGAGCAGTACTTC.

V usage is TRBV11-3 and J usage is TRBJ2-7; 8 bases line up with TRBD2. The CDR3 has 13 residues. The trim removed 11 bases at V and 3 bases at J, leaving 9 bases unmatched. Germline-derived CDR1 and CDR2 are SGHNT and YENEEA. This CDR3 is CAVIHREGYEQYF. For the CDR3, the DNA is TGTGCCGTAATACATCGGGAGGGCTACGAGCAGTACTTC.

Ten or more counts support this clone. V is TRBV2 and J is TRBJ2-3; TRBD2 aligns across 11 bases. V dropped 5 bases and J dropped 5; count of bases not matched to a gene: 6. Looked up from germline, CDR1 is SNHLY and CDR2 is FYNNEI. The CDR3 runs 15 residues. The CDR3 spells CASSLAGGPGDTQYF. The CDR3 DNA follows: TGTGCCAGCAGTTTAGCGGGAGGGCCAGGAGATACGCAGTATTTT.

The chain recombines TRBV4-1 with TRBJ2-2; D possibly corresponds to TRBD1 (8 bases). With 0 bases removed from V and 5 bases from J, the gap between germline ends came to 19 bases. The germline V gene encodes CDR1 MGHRA and CDR2 YSYEKL. The CDR3 is made up of 18 amino acids. The CDR3 region has the DNA TGCGCCAGCAGCCAAGAGGAACCTGACAGGGGAGGGACCGGGGAGCTGTTTTTT. Protein product: CASSQEEPDRGGTGELFF.

This clone was seen repeatedly, ten times or more. The rearrangement joins TRBV18 to TRBJ1-2; TRBD1 agrees at 7 bases. Germline V lookup: CDR1 KGHSH, CDR2 LQKENI. V shed 5 bases, J shed 0 bases, and the junction held 12 bases outside the gene matches. The CDR3 runs to 17 residues. The CDR3 coding sequence is TGTGCCAGCTCAGCAACCGGGACAGCCCAATCTAACTATGGCTACACCTTC. This encodes CASSATGTAQSNYGYTF.

This clone was detected ten times or more. The rearrangement uses TRBV4-2 and TRBJ2-1; the D gene is possibly TRBD2 (7 bases). The CDR3 length is 15 residues. The V end was cut by 1 base, the J end by 9 bases, with 16 bases between. Germline V gene sequence: CDR1 LGHNA, CDR2 YNFKEQ. The CDR3 protein is CASSQGGGLRTEQFF. CDR3 nucleotides: TGTGCCAGCAGCCAAGGAGGGGGACTAAGAACTGAGCAGTTCTTC.

This clone has ten or more counts. This rearrangement joins TRBV20-1 to TRBJ1-4; tentatively, D is TRBD1 (6 bases). V lost 6 bases, J lost 2 bases, and 10 bases lay in between. CDR1 is DFQATT, CDR2 SNEGSKA, per germline (reference sequence). The CDR3 is made up of 13 amino acids. CDR3 DNA: TGCAGTGCCGCAGGGGTGACTAATGAAAAACTGTTTTTT. This sequence encodes CSAAGVTNEKLFF.

J is TRBJ2-1 and V is TRBV25-1, with TRBD2 identical over 9 bases. The V gene end was trimmed by 5 bases and the J gene end by 3 bases; junction bases not matched to a gene: 20. The CDR3 loop spans 20 amino acids. Germline assignment: CDR1 MGHDK and CDR2 SYGVNS. CDR3 sequence reads: CASSPGGMLAGLKIYNEQFF. Written as DNA, the CDR3 is TGTGCCAGCAGTCCGGGGGGCATGCTAGCGGGATTGAAAATCTACAATGAGCAGTTCTTC.

This clone was counted ten times or more. The J gene is TRBJ2-2, the V gene TRBV20-1; 9 positions agree with TRBD1. V was pared by 4 bases and J by 1 base, with 4 bases of the junction left unmatched. The CDR3 spans 15 residues. CDR1 is DFQATT, CDR2 SNEGSKA, per germline (reference sequence). This CDR3 is CSATRTGENTGELFF. For the CDR3, the DNA is TGCAGTGCTACGAGGACAGGGGAGAACACCGGGGAGCTGTTTTTT.

This clone showed up many times. This chain joins TRBV11-2 and TRBJ2-3, with D perhaps given as TRBD1 or TRBD2 (5 bases each). Germline V gene lookup returns CDR1 SGHAT and CDR2 FQNNGV. Trimming shortened V by 3 bases and J by 6 bases, and 19 bases separated the two germline ends. CDR3 length: 16 residues. The CDR3 region is CASSFRIAQGADTQYF. In DNA form, the CDR3 reads TGTGCCAGCAGCTTTCGTATAGCGCAAGGGGCCGATACGCAGTATTTT.

The table lists this clone with many counts. The chain carries TRBV10-1 and TRBJ1-2; D unclear. The V end lost 3 bases, the J end lost 2 bases, and 7 bases lay between the germline ends. CDR3 size: 13 residues. Per the germline V gene, CDR1 is WNHNN and CDR2 is SYGVQD (reference sequence). DNA for the CDR3: TGCGCCAGCAGTGACTCGGTGAACTATGGCTACACCTTC. This encodes CASSDSVNYGYTF.

This clone was counted many times. The V and J genes are TRBV9 and TRBJ2-2, with D possibly matching TRBD1 (5 bases). V shed 3 bases and J shed 7 bases, with 13 bases lying between them. The CDR3 loop spans 14 amino acids. Germline V gene lookup returns CDR1 SGDLS and CDR2 YYNGEE. DNA of the CDR3: TGTGCCAGCAGCGCCCTCAGGGATCACGGGGAGCTGTTTTTT. Encoded protein: CASSALRDHGELFF.

This clone was seen ten or more times. This chain links TRBV11-2 with TRBJ2-5; TRBD2 aligns across 7 bases. CDR1 and CDR2 (germline): SGHAT, FQNNGV. With 3 bases clipped from V and 3 bases from J, the junction kept 7 bases outside the gene matches. The CDR3 is 15 residues long. The CDR3 is CASSFGGSGKETQYF. Written as DNA, the CDR3 is TGTGCCAGCAGCTTTGGCGGGAGTGGGAAAGAGACCCAGTACTTC.

Comments on this clone: Relative to the germline gene, one junction end is altered; a read error may explain this. The chain recombines TRBV6-2 or TRBV6-3 with TRBJ2-3, with a tentative D call TRBD1 (7 bases). The germline gives CDR1 MNHEY, CDR2 SVGEGT. The length of the CDR3 is 15 residues. CDR3 residues: CASSTRQGGTDTEYF. CDR3 nucleotide sequence: TGTGCCAGCAGTACTCGACAGGGAGGCACAGATACGGAGTATTTT.

Regarding this clone: Germline is not matched at one junction end, which may reflect a read error. This sequence joins TRBV12-3 or TRBV12-4 and TRBJ1-5, with D possibly matching TRBD1 (5 bases). The CDR3 contains 16 residues. CDR3 nucleotides: TGTACCAGCAGTTTAGCGTCGGGGCGGGGGGATCATCCCCAGCATTTT. It is translated as CTSSLASGRGDHPQHF.

The rearrangement joins TRBV2 to TRBJ1-2; D is unclear. CDR1 SNHLY and CDR2 FYNNEI come from the germline V gene. Trimming stripped 4 bases from V and 2 bases from J, with 11 bases between. This CDR3 region has 14 residues. CDR3 sequence reads: CASSATLSNYGYTF. CDR3 in DNA: TGTGCCAGCAGTGCGACCCTGTCCAACTATGGCTACACCTTC.

With regard to this clone: Given a much more abundant clone one base away, this may be a read error. The CDR3 DNA is TGTGCCATCAGCTCTGGCAGATCTAGCACAGATACGCAGTATTTT. As protein: CAISSGRSSTDTQYF. The gene calls are TRBV5-8 and TRBJ2-3; unclear D gene. This CDR3 spans 15 amino acids. Germline-derived CDR1 and CDR2 are SGHTS and YDEGEE.

The chain combines TRBV20-1 with TRBJ2-7, with TRBD2 identical over 8 bases. Germline CDR1 reads DFQATT; CDR2 reads SNEGSKA (reference sequence). This CDR3 has 14 amino acids. For the CDR3, the DNA is TGCAGCAACCGGGCGGGACTAGTAGGTTACGAGCAGTACTTC. As protein: CSNRAGLVGYEQYF.